The sequence of this T cell receptor beta chain was determined in a study of blood T cell repertoires in COVID-19. Across the study: The analysed material was cDNA or gDNA that came from T cells, B-cell-depleted T cells, or PBMCs.

TCRdb's copy holds only in-frame clones and misses some; the assay was immunoSEQ multiplex PCR. The sample records under 100,000 clones, approximately 86% being singletons. The CDR3 is 12 residues long. The germline V gene encodes CDR1 MDHEN and CDR2 SYDVKM. With 5 bases removed from V and 8 bases from J, the gap between germline ends came to 12 bases. The V gene is TRBV28, the J gene TRBJ1-2; no definite D call. The clonotype comes from a woman over 75 with COVID-19, enrolled during active disease. The sample taken for sequencing was peripheral blood. CDR3 region: CASSPLRRGYTF. In nucleotides, the CDR3 is TGTGCCAGCAGTCCCCTACGTCGAGGCTACACCTTC.